The rows below give T cell receptor beta chains drawn from one sample of a study of T-cell memory formation after mild COVID-19. Using its own MiXCR run on the 5' RACE reads, TCRdb lists one record per CDR3 protein. Of around 250,000 distinct CDR3 sequences in the sample, around 15% were seen once. Sequenced input: PBMCs or a T cell subset sorted from them (not recorded which). Receptors were obtained from a man between 18 and 29 years old who had mild COVID-19 (a few samples of this study predate the infection). Cell type and time point are not known. Each CDR3 is given with its conserved first and last residue.

j_gene	v_gene	CDR3aa
TRBJ1-4	TRBV5-1	CASSLQGLGEKLFF
TRBJ2-3	TRBV29-1	CSAQRGWGTDTQYF
TRBJ1-1	TRBV5-4	CASSWGGEAFF
TRBJ1-5	TRBV20-1	CSAQDRAGQPQHF
TRBJ2-5	TRBV7-2	CASSQRGGRMGETQYF
TRBJ2-4	TRBV7-9	CASSPTGDIQYF
TRBJ1-2	TRBV27	CASSDLAGPANYGYTF
TRBJ2-3	TRBV4-1	CASSPGPASTDTQYF
TRBJ1-1	TRBV5-1	CASRGASLMNTEAFF
TRBJ2-1	TRBV9	CASSVGGVAGNEQFF
TRBJ2-1	TRBV7-2	CASSPGTSNAKQFF
TRBJ1-1	TRBV7-9	CASRPRQGNTEAFF
TRBJ2-1	TRBV27	CASSPRGASGAHEQFF
TRBJ1-2	TRBV4-3	CASSQGQGRTPYGYTF
TRBJ2-1	TRBV15	CATSEYSSGGTYNEQFF
TRBJ2-7	TRBV12-3/TRBV12-4	CASSLGDGSYEQYF
TRBJ1-5	TRBV18	CASSVEENTQPQHF
TRBJ1-1	TRBV2	CATKGDFMNTEAFF
TRBJ1-6	TRBV7-3	CASSFGGDGSPLHF
TRBJ2-3	TRBV12-5	CASGLGDTQYF
TRBJ1-1	TRBV7-2	CASSPQGGNTEAFF
TRBJ1-2	TRBV20-1	CSASTQGGYTF
TRBJ2-4	TRBV4-2	CASSLSGRGENIQYF
TRBJ1-3	TRBV19	CASSTVSTGNTIYF
TRBJ1-1	TRBV7-9	CASSPGLSGDTEAFF
TRBJ2-6	TRBV27	CASSAVRPRSGANVLTF
TRBJ1-5	TRBV9	CASSPGPSNQPQHF
TRBJ2-7	TRBV18	CASSPTGTVPSYEQYF
TRBJ1-2	TRBV12-3/TRBV12-4	CASSFSWDGYTF
TRBJ2-1	TRBV9	CASSVELGTKQFF
TRBJ2-3	TRBV20-1	CSASSLTSGTDTQYF
TRBJ2-7	TRBV5-8	CASRQGDLNRLAYEQYF
TRBJ2-7	TRBV6-5	CASSLRRQGINEQYF
TRBJ1-6	TRBV7-2	CASSLGTRGYNSPLHF
TRBJ1-2	TRBV4-3	CASSQEWGAGSHGYTF
TRBJ1-1	TRBV20-1	CSAAFHTEAFF
TRBJ2-5	TRBV12-3/TRBV12-4	CASSLRQGETQYF
TRBJ2-2	TRBV5-1	CASSLDGQANTGELFF
TRBJ1-2	TRBV10-3	CAIRDREANYGYTF
TRBJ1-2	TRBV28	CASSSGGATGYTF
TRBJ1-1	TRBV29-1	CSGGDQRGAFF
TRBJ2-4	TRBV4-1	CASSQVGENIQYF
TRBJ1-6	TRBV5-4	CASSLGRRSPLHF
TRBJ1-6	TRBV29-1	CSAASGSRDSPLHF
TRBJ1-1	TRBV20-1	CSAREWDRGRLNTEAFF
TRBJ2-3	TRBV9	CASNLPGVQSDTQYF
TRBJ2-1	TRBV7-9	CASSPRGAGSGNEQFF
TRBJ2-5	TRBV7-9	CASSIRVAPETQYF
TRBJ2-3	TRBV5-1	CASNLGGGSGDTQYF
TRBJ2-1	TRBV29-1	CSVELAGDNEQFF
TRBJ2-2	TRBV11-2	CASRRQNTGELFF
TRBJ2-6	TRBV4-1	CASSQVGIWSSGANVLTF
TRBJ2-7	TRBV12-3/TRBV12-4	CATGRQGRMEQYF
TRBJ1-5	TRBV6-1	CASSEEKGTGQYSNQPQHF
TRBJ2-5	TRBV12-5	CASGTDLQETQYF